These 8 T cell receptor beta chains were all obtained from the same sample, sequenced in a study of T cell clonality in common variable immunodeficiency. Assay used: immunoSEQ multiplex PCR; TCRdb lists only in-frame clones, some missing. This sample carries 40,000 to 55,000 clones, none of them present only once. The sequenced sample consisted of peripheral blood mononuclear cells. Every receptor here comes from a person aged 18 to 70 in good health.

This clone was picked up many times. The read ends 3 residues early relative to the CDR3; the germline J gene fills the gap. The chain combines TRBV5-8 with TRBJ1-4; 9 positions agree with TRBD1. The germline V gene has CDR1 SGHTS and CDR2 YDEGEE. The CDR3 sequence is 13 residues long. Partial CDR3 DNA: TGTGCCAGCAGCCGAAGAGGACAGGGGAAA. Encoded protein: CASSRRGQGK. The whole CDR3 region reads CASSRRGQGKLFF.

This clone was observed at least ten times. The read halts 3 residues ahead of the CDR3 end, with the missing end drawn from the germline J gene. The gene calls are TRBV12-5 and TRBJ2-1; unclear D gene. Germline V gene data show CDR1 as LGHNT and CDR2 as FRNRAP. The CDR3 length is 15 residues. V lost 3 bases, J lost 8 bases, and 17 bases lay in between. CDR3: CASGLSRLGRDEQFF. Partial CDR3 DNA: TGTGCTAGTGGTTTATCCCGACTTGGTCGGGATGAG.

In this sample, this clone turned up many times. With the read ending 3 residues before the CDR3 end, the germline J gene is used to fill in that end. The chain employs TRBV29-1 and TRBJ1-1, with TRBD1 matching 8 bases. The CDR3 sequence is 14 residues long. Looked up from germline, CDR1 is SQVTM and CDR2 is ANQGSEA. The covered CDR3 bases are TGCAGGGTGGGGCCCACAGGGGGTTTTAGTGAA. This gives the protein CRVGPTGGFSE. The entire CDR3 reads CRVGPTGGFSEAFF.

This clone was detected ten times or more. The CDR3 goes on 3 residues after the read ends, and that part is filled in from the germline J gene. J is TRBJ1-1 and V is TRBV15; tentative D call: TRBD1 (6 bases). This CDR3 is 12 amino acids long. V lost 6 bases, J lost 6 bases, and 11 bases lay in between. Germline CDR1 LNHNV, CDR2 YYDKDF (reference sequence). The CDR3 bases that were read are TGTGCCACCAGTGAACAGGGCTCTGAA. This encodes CATSEQGSE. Given in full, the CDR3 is CATSEQGSEAFF. The variable domain in full, with the rest retrieved from reference TRBV15 and TRBJ1-1, is DAMVIQNPRYQVTQFGKPVTLSCSQTLNHNVMYWYQQKSSQAPKLLFHYYDKDFNNEADTPDNFQSRRPNTSFCFLDIRSPGLGDTAMYLCATSEQGSEAFFGQGTRLTVV.

This clone was picked up many times. The observed sequence ends 3 residues before the CDR3 terminus, with the missing tail filled in from the germline J gene. This sequence joins TRBV5-6 and TRBJ2-7; D is unclear. This CDR3 contains 13 residues. Germline assignment: CDR1 SGHDT and CDR2 YYEEEE. The V end lost 4 bases, the J end lost 4 bases, and 12 bases lay between the germline ends. The CDR3 spells CASSLMSRYEQYF. Incomplete CDR3 DNA: TGTGCCAGCAGCCTTATGAGTCGGTACGAG.

This clone has a count of ten or more. The read terminates 3 residues ahead of where the CDR3 ends, so the germline J gene completes it. This sequence joins TRBV10-3 and TRBJ2-7, with a weak D call TRBD1 (6 bases). CDR1 and CDR2 from the germline V gene are ENHRY and SYGVKD. V shed 3 bases and J shed 0 bases, with 15 bases lying between them. The CDR3 contains 16 residues. This CDR3 is CAISDPGRQDSYEQYF. The CDR3 bases that were read are TGTGCCATCAGTGACCCGGGGAGACAGGACTCCTACGAG.

This clone was found many times. The CDR3 end falls 3 residues outside the read, so it is completed with the germline J gene. V gene TRBV5-1 combines with J gene TRBJ1-5; D is ambiguous. The CDR3 spans 15 residues. Trimming left V 4 bases short and J 6 bases short, with 17 bases between. Germline-derived CDR1 and CDR2 are SGHRS and YFSETQ. The covered CDR3 bases are TGCGCCAGCAGCCCTGCGGGAGCCCGCGGTCAGCCC. It specifies CASSPAGARGQP. The entire CDR3 protein is CASSPAGARGQPQHF. Using reference TRBV5-1 and TRBJ1-5 for the parts outside the CDR3, the full variable domain is KAGVTQTPRYLIKTRGQQVTLSCSPISGHRSVSWYQQTPGQGLQFLFEYFSETQRNKGNFPGRFSGRQFSNSRSEMNVSTLELGDSALYLCASSPAGARGQPQHFGDGTRLSIL.

This clone has ten or more counts. The read terminates 3 residues ahead of where the CDR3 ends, so the germline J gene completes it. The chain links TRBV20-1 to TRBJ1-5; TRBD1 matches 8 bases. The CDR3 extends over 14 amino acids. CDR1 is DFQATT and CDR2 is SNEGSKA in the germline V gene (reference sequence). V lost 5 bases and J lost 0; bases outside the gene matches: 3. CDR3 bases read: TGCAGTGCTTGGGACAGGCATAGCAATCAGCCC. Translation: CSAWDRHSNQP. From start to end, the CDR3 is CSAWDRHSNQPQHF.